One sample yielded the 8 T cell receptor beta chains listed below, sequenced in a study of cytomegalovirus exposure and HLA in healthy donors. Both 60 Vbeta primers and 13 Jbeta primers went into the PCR. Generated by immunoSEQ multiplex PCR, the TCRdb table keeps only in-frame clones and is missing some. In the table there are some 180,000 clones, 82% of which are singletons. Material: PBMCs. The receptors derive from a man aged 35-49 years in good health and CMV-seronegative.

The chain combines TRBV19 with TRBJ1-6; TRBD1 agrees at 7 bases. V lost 5 bases, J lost 7 bases, and 8 bases stayed unmatched. The V gene's germline CDR1 is LNHDA and CDR2 SQIVND (reference sequence). CDR3 length: 15 amino acids. The CDR3 sequence: CASSPTQGGNSPLHF. In nucleotides, the CDR3 is TGTGCCAGTAGTCCGACTCAGGGGGGCAATTCACCCCTCCACTTT.

This clone was seen only a few times. This chain links TRBV28 with TRBJ2-2; TRBD1 matches 8 bases. CDR1 MDHEN and CDR2 SYDVKM come from the germline V gene. Trimming took 2 bases from V and 4 from J; bases not matched to a gene: 6. This CDR3 contains 16 residues. DNA for the CDR3: TGTGCCAGCAGTTTAGTTCAGGGGGCGCCCACCGGGGAGCTGTTTTTT. Translated, it gives CASSLVQGAPTGELFF.

As DNA, the CDR3 is TGTGCCAGCAGCTTAGTTCTAACGGGGGGGACCTACGAGCAGTACTTC. Its translation is CASSLVLTGGTYEQYF. This chain links TRBV7-9 with TRBJ2-7, with 8 bases identical to TRBD2. The CDR3 is 16 residues long. Trimming took 1 base from V and 2 from J; bases not matched to a gene: 7. Germline V lookup: CDR1 SEHNR, CDR2 FQNEAQ (reference sequence).

This sequence joins TRBV5-6 and TRBJ2-7; D remains ambiguous. Germline values: CDR1 SGHDT, CDR2 YYEEEE. The CDR3 is 12 residues long. V was clipped by 3 bases and J by 3 bases, with 7 bases between them. This CDR3 reads CASSSRYYEQYF. For the CDR3, the DNA is TGTGCCAGCAGCTCCAGATACTACGAGCAGTACTTC.

The gene calls are TRBV18 and TRBJ1-1; TRBD1 matches at 7 bases. CDR3 length: 12 amino acids. The V gene's germline CDR1 is KGHSH and CDR2 LQKENI. The V segment lost 8 bases and the J segment 1 base; nucleotides outside the gene matches: 1. The DNA of the CDR3 is TGTGCCAGCCAGGGGGGGAACACTGAAGCTTTCTTT. Its translation is CASQGGNTEAFF.

The J gene is TRBJ2-1, the V gene TRBV20-1, with 11 bases identical to TRBD2. The CDR3 sequence is 11 residues long. Germline CDR1 is DFQATT and CDR2 is SNEGSKA (reference sequence). CDR3 region: CRSGGVEEQFF. Written as DNA, the CDR3 is TGCCGTAGCGGGGGGGTTGAAGAGCAGTTCTTC.

This clone was recorded only once. The chain joins TRBV28 to TRBJ2-2; 8 bases agree with TRBD1. Germline V gives CDR1 MDHEN, CDR2 SYDVKM. V dropped 8 bases and J dropped 6; count of bases not matched to a gene: 8. CDR3 size: 14 residues. CDR3 residues: CASRTGFMAGELFF. The CDR3 coding sequence is TGTGCCAGCCGGACAGGGTTTATGGCCGGGGAGCTGTTTTTT.

The chain has TRBV29-1 and TRBJ1-2; D unresolved. This CDR3 is 11 amino acids long. Deletions cut 3 bases from V and 5 bases from J, with 7 bases between. CDR1 is SQVTM and CDR2 is ANQGSEA in the germline V gene. Here the CDR3 reads CSVDGLYGYTF. As DNA, the CDR3 is TGCAGCGTTGATGGGCTTTATGGCTACACCTTC.